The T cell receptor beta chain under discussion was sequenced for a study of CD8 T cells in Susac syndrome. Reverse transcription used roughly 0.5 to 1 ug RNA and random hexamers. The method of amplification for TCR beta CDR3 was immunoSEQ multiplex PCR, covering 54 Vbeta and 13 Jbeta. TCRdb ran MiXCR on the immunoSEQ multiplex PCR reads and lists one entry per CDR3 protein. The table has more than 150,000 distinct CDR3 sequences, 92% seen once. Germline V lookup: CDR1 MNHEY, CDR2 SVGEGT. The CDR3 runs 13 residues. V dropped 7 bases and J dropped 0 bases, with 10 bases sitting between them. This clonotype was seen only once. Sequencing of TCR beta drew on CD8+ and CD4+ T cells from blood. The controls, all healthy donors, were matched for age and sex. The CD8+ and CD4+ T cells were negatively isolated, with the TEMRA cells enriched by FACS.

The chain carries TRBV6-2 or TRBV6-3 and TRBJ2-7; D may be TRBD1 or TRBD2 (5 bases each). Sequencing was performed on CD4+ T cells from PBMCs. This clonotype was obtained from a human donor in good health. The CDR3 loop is CASTEGTSYEQYF. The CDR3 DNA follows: TGTGCCAGCACCGAAGGGACCTCCTACGAGCAGTACTTC.